The sequence of this T cell receptor beta chain was determined in a study of cytotoxic CD8 clonotypes in ibrutinib-treated CLL. About the research overall: Patients: around 11 relapsed/refractory, 15 treatment-naive, roughly 17 IGHV unmutated. Study conclusions and caveats: Higher circulating CD8+ T-cell counts strongly accompanied higher baseline clonality, above age-matched healthy donors.

Here immunoSEQ multiplex PCR was the method, and the copy in TCRdb shows in-frame clones only, minus some. The sample consists of some 130,000 clones, 91% of them appearing once. CDR3 length: 14 residues. The germline V gene has CDR1 SNHLY and CDR2 FYNNEI. Trimming stripped 3 bases from V and 3 bases from J, with 11 bases between. The sample holds a few counts of this clone. No antigen is known for it. The source is a human donor with chronic lymphocytic leukemia. Source: PBMCs, taken after 12 months of ibrutinib treatment. This chain joins TRBV2 and TRBJ1-2; D unclear. CDR3 protein: CASSEGRPHYGYTF. DNA for the CDR3: TGTGCCAGCAGTGAGGGGAGGCCCCACTATGGCTACACCTTC.